Each of the 26 T cell receptor beta chains below was sequenced from the same sample in a study of OX40 agonist ivuxolimab in advanced cancers. Sequencing was performed with immunoSEQ multiplex PCR; in TCRdb, only in-frame clones are kept and a portion is missing. Here the sample spans 94,000 or so clones, 84% being singletons. Here the sequenced sample was CD4+ or CD8+ T cells sorted from blood, taken in a trial of the OX40 agonist ivuxolimab. The receptor source for this set is an adult with an advanced solid tumor such as melanoma, head and neck, liver or kidney cancer.

CDR3 sequence reads: CASSPRQGANTGELFF. CDR3 sequence (DNA): TGTGCCAGCAGCCCGCGACAGGGGGCAAACACCGGGGAGCTGTTTTTT. The rearrangement uses TRBV7-6 and TRBJ2-2; 10 bases are a match to TRBD1. Germline assignment: CDR1 SGHVS and CDR2 FNYEAQ. The CDR3 is 16 amino acids. J lost 2 bases, V lost 5 bases, and 5 bases had no gene match.

The J gene is TRBJ1-5, the V gene TRBV7-2; D is unresolved. V was pared by 1 base and J by 6 bases, with 13 bases between. CDR3 length equals 15 residues. Germline V gives CDR1 SGHTA, CDR2 FQGNSA. The CDR3 region has the DNA TGTGCCAGCAGCTTAGTCGTAGTCGAGGGTCAGCCCCAGCATTTT. Its translation is CASSLVVVEGQPQHF. The whole variable domain, remainder taken from reference TRBV7-2 and TRBJ1-5, is GAGVSQSPSNKVTEKGKDVELRCDPISGHTALYWYRQSLGQGLEFLIYFQGNSAPDKSGLPSDRFSAERTGGSVSTLTIQRTQQEDSAVYLCASSLVVVEGQPQHFGDGTRLSIL.

This clone was seen more than once but under ten times. The rearrangement joins TRBV10-1 to TRBJ1-6; D not resolved. The V end lost 7 bases, the J end lost 5 bases, and 12 bases lay between the germline ends. Germline V gives CDR1 WNHNN, CDR2 SYGVQD (reference sequence). The CDR3 is 14 residues long. Here the CDR3 reads CASNKGWNNSPLHF. Here the CDR3 DNA reads TGCGCCAGCAATAAGGGATGGAATAATTCACCCCTCCACTTT.

DNA of the CDR3: TGTGCCAGCAGCCAAGGCCCGGGACAGGGCAATGAGCAGTTCTTC. Protein product: CASSQGPGQGNEQFF. The J gene is TRBJ2-1, the V gene TRBV4-2; 9 bases are a match to TRBD1. The CDR3 sequence is 15 residues long. V was clipped by 1 base and J by 6 bases; unmatched bases: 4. Per germline, CDR1 LGHNA and CDR2 YNFKEQ.

J is TRBJ2-5 and V is TRBV11-2; tentative D call: TRBD2 (6 bases). Germline-derived CDR1 and CDR2 are SGHAT and FQNNGV. Trimming removed 0 bases at V and 5 bases at J, with 16 bases between. The CDR3 contains 16 residues. The CDR3, as DNA: TGTGCCAGCAGCTTAGATCATACCCAGCGGGTGGAGACCCAGTACTTC. Protein product: CASSLDHTQRVETQYF.

The chain recombines TRBV28 with TRBJ2-7; the D gene is possibly TRBD2 (7 bases). CDR3 length equals 13 residues. The V end was cut by 5 bases, the J end by 5 bases, with 13 bases between. Germline V lookup: CDR1 MDHEN, CDR2 SYDVKM. The CDR3 sequence: CASSPGGGDEQYV. CDR3 DNA: TGTGCCAGCAGTCCCGGAGGGGGGGACGAGCAGTACGTC.

This chain uses TRBV4-2 with TRBJ1-2; a weak D match, TRBD1 (6 bases). The CDR3 covers 14 residues. The V end was cut by 7 bases, the J end by 0 bases, with 12 bases between. Germline V gene lookup returns CDR1 LGHNA and CDR2 YNFKEQ. CDR3 bases: TGTGCCAGCACCACGACAGGTGCTAACTATGGCTACACCTTC. Protein: CASTTTGANYGYTF.

This clone has more than one count but fewer than ten. This chain's CDR3 is CASSFSGRGPNTEAFF. In DNA, the CDR3 is TGCGCCAGCAGCTTTTCAGGGAGGGGGCCGAACACTGAAGCTTTCTTT. The chain is built from TRBV5-1 and TRBJ1-1; 7 bases are a match to TRBD1. Per germline, CDR1 SGHRS and CDR2 YFSETQ. Unmatched junction bases numbered 8, after V lost 2 bases and J lost 1 base. This CDR3 comprises 16 residues.

The CDR3 sequence: CASSLVVTAKAFF. DNA of the CDR3: TGTGCCAGCAGCTTAGTCGTAACAGCGAAAGCTTTCTTT. This chain uses TRBV11-2 with TRBJ1-1; D is unclear. The CDR3 loop spans 13 amino acids. V was pared by 1 base and J by 9 bases, with 12 bases between. Germline CDR1 is SGHAT and CDR2 is FQNNGV.

J is TRBJ2-2 and V is TRBV19, with TRBD1 matching over 7 bases. CDR3 size: 15 residues. Germline CDR1 reads LNHDA; CDR2 reads SQIVND (reference sequence). The V and J ends lost 5 bases and 3 bases, in that order; junction bases with no gene match: 6. CDR3 sequence (DNA): TGTGCCAGTAGTTGGGGACAGAGATACACCGGGGAGCTGTTTTTT. As protein: CASSWGQRYTGELFF.

The chain links TRBV5-1 to TRBJ1-1; D possibly corresponds to TRBD1 (5 bases). Germline V gene sequence: CDR1 SGHRS, CDR2 YFSETQ. The V end was cut by 2 bases, the J end by 2 bases, with 7 bases between. The CDR3 is made up of 13 amino acids. The CDR3 is CASSFDSNTEAFF. The CDR3 DNA is TGCGCCAGCAGCTTCGACAGTAACACTGAAGCTTTCTTT.

This clone showed up just once. V is TRBV5-1 and J is TRBJ1-3; 9 bases are shared with TRBD1. Germline V gene lookup returns CDR1 SGHRS and CDR2 YFSETQ. V shed 3 bases and J 3 bases; nucleotides not matched to a gene: 4. The CDR3 is 15 amino acids. The CDR3 sequence is CASSSGQGNGNTIYF. In nucleotides, the CDR3 is TGCGCCAGCAGCTCGGGACAGGGAAATGGAAACACCATATATTTT.

The CDR3, as DNA: TGTGCCTGGAGTGTAAAACAGGGTTTAGATACGCAGTATTTT. Translating gives CAWSVKQGLDTQYF. The chain employs TRBV30 and TRBJ2-3; TRBD1 is a possible D gene (6 bases). CDR3 length equals 14 residues. In germline, CDR1 is GTSNPN, CDR2 SVGIG (reference sequence). Trimming removed 0 bases from V and 5 bases from J, with 12 bases in between.

The chain combines TRBV10-3 with TRBJ1-5; D perhaps matches TRBD1 (6 bases). Per the germline V gene, CDR1 is ENHRY and CDR2 is SYGVKD. The V end was cut by 3 bases, the J end by 7 bases, with 16 bases between. The CDR3 is made up of 15 amino acids. CDR3 sequence: CAISDSRTVGQPQHF. The CDR3 coding sequence is TGTGCCATCAGTGACTCTAGGACAGTGGGGCAGCCCCAGCATTTT.

The CDR3 nucleotides are TGCGCCAGCAGCCGAGACAGCCAACAGTCTGAAGCTTTCTTT. The encoded protein is CASSRDSQQSEAFF. The rearrangement uses TRBV5-1 and TRBJ1-1; weak D call: TRBD1 (5 bases). This CDR3 spans 14 amino acids. Germline CDR1 SGHRS, CDR2 YFSETQ. Trimming shortened V by 4 bases and J by 6 bases, and 16 bases separated the two germline ends.

The rearrangement uses TRBV5-1 and TRBJ2-3, with 8 nucleotides matching TRBD2. V gave up 4 bases and J gave up 0 bases; unmatched junction bases: 7. Germline V gene lookup returns CDR1 SGHRS and CDR2 YFSETQ. The CDR3 runs to 16 residues. CDR3 region: CASSQTERGSTDTQYF. CDR3 nucleotide sequence: TGCGCCAGCAGCCAAACGGAGCGGGGGAGCACAGATACGCAGTATTTT.

This rearrangement joins TRBV29-1 to TRBJ1-2, with a tentative D call TRBD1 (6 bases). The CDR3 covers 15 residues. Germline CDR1 SQVTM, CDR2 ANQGSEA. V lost 4 bases and J 1 base, leaving 16 bases between the germline ends. This chain's CDR3 is CSVGGTGTHNYGYTF. CDR3 in DNA: TGCAGCGTTGGGGGTACCGGGACACATAACTATGGCTACACCTTC. The entire variable domain, with the rest obtained from reference TRBV29-1 and TRBJ1-2, is as follows: SAVISQKPSRDICQRGTSLTIQCQVDSQVTMMFWYRQQPGQSLTLIATANQGSEATYESGFVIDKFPISRPNLTFSTLTVSNMSPEDSSIYLCSVGGTGTHNYGYTFGSGTRLTVV.

This clone showed up just a few times. This sequence joins TRBV2 and TRBJ1-5; D possibly corresponds to TRBD1 (5 bases). Germline lookup yields CDR1 SNHLY and CDR2 FYNNEI. The CDR3 extends over 15 amino acids. V was pared by 7 bases and J by 6 bases, with 19 bases between. The DNA for the CDR3 is TGTGCCAGCACCGGGGGAGGGGCGCAAAGTCAGCCCCAGCATTTT. Translating it yields CASTGGGAQSQPQHF.

The J gene is TRBJ2-1, the V gene TRBV6-4, with D perhaps being TRBD1 or TRBD2 (5 bases each). Between the trimmed V and J ends, which lost 4 bases and 6 bases, there was a span of 10 bases. This CDR3 spans 13 amino acids. Looked up from germline, CDR1 is MRHNA and CDR2 is SNTAGT. The DNA for the CDR3 is TGTGCCAGCAGTGGGGGGACGACCAATGAGCAGTTCTTC. Amino acid sequence: CASSGGTTNEQFF.

The J gene is TRBJ1-4, the V gene TRBV15; possible D gene TRBD1, 6 bases. The CDR3 contains 15 residues. V was pared by 0 bases and J by 4 bases, with 9 bases between. Germline V gives CDR1 LNHNV, CDR2 YYDKDF (reference sequence). Here the CDR3 reads CATSRDGGHNEKLFF. CDR3 sequence (DNA): TGTGCCACCAGCAGAGATGGGGGCCATAATGAAAAACTGTTTTTT.

This clone was seen just once. The chain employs TRBV30 and TRBJ2-4, with D perhaps being TRBD1 or TRBD2 (5 bases each). CDR1 GTSNPN and CDR2 SVGIG come from the germline V gene (reference sequence). The CDR3 contains 11 residues. Trimming stripped 1 base from V and 11 bases from J, with 9 bases between. In DNA form, the CDR3 reads TGTGCCTGGAGTGCTCCGGGACTTCAGTACTTC. It encodes CAWSAPGLQYF.

The rearrangement joins TRBV28 to TRBJ2-5; the match to TRBD1 covers 7 bases. This CDR3 is 13 amino acids long. From germline, CDR1 is MDHEN and CDR2 SYDVKM. V gave up 4 bases and J gave up 5 bases; unmatched junction bases: 4. DNA for the CDR3: TGTGCCAGCAGTTCGACAGGGACGGAGACCCAGTACTTC. Translation gives CASSSTGTETQYF.

This chain links TRBV7-3 with TRBJ1-1; D not resolved. Germline V CDR1 and CDR2: SGHTA, FQGTGA. V lost 2 bases and J 1 base, leaving 11 bases between the germline ends. The CDR3 contains 15 residues. The CDR3 coding sequence is TGTGCCAGCAGCTTAGGCAGGAGCGGGAACACTGAAGCTTTCTTT. This translates into CASSLGRSGNTEAFF.

This chain joins TRBV27 and TRBJ2-5, with TRBD1 as a possible D gene (5 bases). This CDR3 has 17 amino acids. Trimming cost V 6 bases and J 5 bases, with 25 bases left between them. CDR1 is MNHEY and CDR2 is SMNVEV in the germline V gene (reference sequence). In nucleotides, the CDR3 is TGTGCCAGCAGCCCGATATGGAGAGGCAGCCAGGGCGAGACCCAGTACTTC. Translated, it gives CASSPIWRGSQGETQYF.

In DNA form, the CDR3 reads TGCAGCGCATCGGACGGAAGCTCCTACGAGCAGTACGTC. It encodes CSASDGSSYEQYV. The chain links TRBV29-1 to TRBJ2-7; no reliable D call. This CDR3 region has 13 residues. V was trimmed by 7 bases and J by 0 bases, leaving 13 bases between them. Germline CDR1 is SQVTM and CDR2 is ANQGSEA.

The chain uses TRBV29-1 and TRBJ1-2, with D maybe TRBD1 (5 bases). V dropped 8 bases and J dropped 0 bases, with 19 bases sitting between them. The CDR3 spans 15 residues. Germline loops: CDR1 SQVTM, CDR2 ANQGSEA. The CDR3 reads CSSGRGETTNYGYTF. The CDR3 nucleotides read TGCAGCTCGGGGAGGGGCGAGACTACTAACTATGGCTACACCTTC.